This TCR beta chain was captured by sequencing in a study of T-cell memory formation after mild COVID-19. It was 5'RACE with constant-segment primers that produced the TCR alpha and TCR beta cDNA libraries, which carried sample barcodes and UMIs. TCRdb redid the calling of the 5' RACE reads with MiXCR, one entry per CDR3 protein. The data contain under 300,000 distinct CDR3 sequences, 16% of them seen just once; the ten biggest clones take up approximately 3.5%. The length of the CDR3 is 12 residues. Trimming stripped 5 bases from V and 7 bases from J, with 11 bases between. Germline V lookup: CDR1 LGHDT, CDR2 YNNKEL (reference sequence). This clonotype was observed a few times.

The sample consisted of PBMCs or a T cell subset sorted from them (not recorded which). This chain joins TRBV3-1 and TRBJ2-5; possibly TRBD1 or TRBD2 for D (5 bases each). The clonotype comes from a man aged 18 to 35 who had mild COVID-19 (a few samples of this study predate the infection). Cell type and time point are not known. CDR3 sequence (DNA): TGTGCCAGCAGCTACGGTGGGGGGACCCAGTACTTC. Translation gives CASSYGGGTQYF.